A single sample gave rise to the 16 T cell receptor beta chains below, sequenced in a study of T cell repertoires in cytomegalovirus infection. Via MiXCR, TCRdb re-called the reads, giving one row per CDR3 protein. The sample consists of 570,000 or so distinct CDR3 sequences, around 40% of them appearing once. No antigen has been identified for these receptors. The specimen was cultured PBMCs, collected from culture after CMV antigen stimulation. The receptors stem from a human donor in good health (CMV status not recorded). Some clones in this sample may be carry-over from other donors' samples.

The V gene is TRBV12-3 or TRBV12-4, the J gene TRBJ2-7; TRBD1 matches at 7 bases. The CDR3 runs 16 residues. The V and J ends lost 2 bases and 4 bases, in that order; junction bases with no gene match: 11. Here the CDR3 DNA reads TGTGCCAGCAGTTTATTGGTCCGGACAGGCCTTTACGAGCAGTACTTC. Translation: CASSLLVRTGLYEQYF.

This clonotype was seen more than once but under ten times. This chain links TRBV10-2 with TRBJ1-5; 7 nucleotides line up with TRBD1. The CDR3 totals 16 residues. With V trimmed by 5 bases and J by 0 bases, 7 bases remained unmatched. CDR1 is WSHSY, CDR2 SAAADI, per germline. CDR3 amino acids: CASSPGTAHSNQPQHF. Here the CDR3 DNA reads TGCGCCAGCAGTCCTGGGACAGCACATAGCAATCAGCCCCAGCATTTT.

The V call is TRBV12-3 or TRBV12-4, the J call TRBJ1-4, with 10 bases fitting TRBD1. The CDR3 consists of 14 residues. Germline trimming cut 6 bases from V and 7 bases from J; bases unmatched to any gene: 5. This CDR3 is CASSQTGGVEKLFF. The CDR3, as DNA: TGTGCCAGCAGCCAGACAGGGGGCGTTGAAAAACTGTTTTTT.

This rearrangement joins TRBV7-2 to TRBJ2-7; no definite D call. Germline lookup yields CDR1 SGHTA and CDR2 FQGNSA. V lost 5 bases and J 1 base, leaving 18 bases between the germline ends. The CDR3 extends over 16 amino acids. CDR3 sequence: CASSHLRYQSSYEQYF. The CDR3 DNA follows: TGTGCCAGCAGCCACTTACGCTACCAGTCATCCTACGAGCAGTACTTC.

This clonotype was counted only a few times. The chain joins TRBV2 to TRBJ2-3; D perhaps matches TRBD2 (5 bases). The V gene lost 4 bases and the J gene lost 6 bases, with 11 bases spanning the gap. CDR1 and CDR2 (germline): SNHLY, FYNNEI. The CDR3 is 13 amino acids. The DNA for the CDR3 is TGTGCCAGCAGTGGCCAGCCGGGGGATACGCAGTATTTT. It specifies CASSGQPGDTQYF. Combining the CDR3 with reference TRBV2 and TRBJ2-3 gives the whole variable domain EPEVTQTPSHQVTQMGQEVILRCVPISNHLYFYWYRQILGQKVEFLVSFYNNEISEKSEIFDDQFSVERPDGSNFTLKIRSTKLEDSAMYFCASSGQPGDTQYFGPGTRLTVL.

A few counts support this clonotype. The chain links TRBV6-2 or TRBV6-3 to TRBJ2-1, with D possibly being TRBD1 (5 bases). Germline CDR1 and CDR2: MNHEY and SVGEGT. This CDR3 has 15 residues. The V end was cut by 5 bases, the J end by 4 bases, with 15 bases between. The DNA of the CDR3 is TGTGCCAGCAGTCCCTTCGGTGGGGCATACAATGAGCAGTTCTTC. Translation gives CASSPFGGAYNEQFF.

This clonotype was picked up many times. This sequence joins TRBV7-2 and TRBJ2-3; the D is unclear. Per the germline V gene, CDR1 is SGHTA and CDR2 is FQGNSA. The CDR3 covers 13 residues. V lost 5 bases, J lost 4 bases, and 10 bases lay in between. In nucleotides, the CDR3 is TGTGCCAGCAGCCCCTGGCTACCAGATACGCAGTATTTT. Its translation is CASSPWLPDTQYF.

The chain couples TRBV28 to TRBJ2-7; no definite D call. The CDR3 contains 14 residues. Trimming pared 6 bases from V and 0 bases from J, leaving 12 bases between. Germline CDR1 MDHEN, CDR2 SYDVKM. The chain's CDR3 is CASSITHSSYEQYF. The DNA of the CDR3 is TGTGCCAGCAGCATTACACACAGCTCCTACGAGCAGTACTTC.

This chain uses TRBV4-1 with TRBJ2-3; D is unresolved. Trimming took 0 bases from V and 6 from J, leaving 7 bases between them. CDR1 and CDR2 (germline): MGHRA, YSYEKL. This CDR3 spans 13 amino acids. CDR3: CASSQDQWDTQYF. The DNA of the CDR3 is TGCGCCAGCAGCCAAGACCAGTGGGATACGCAGTATTTT.

The V and J genes are TRBV19 and TRBJ1-4; D remains ambiguous. The CDR3 covers 14 residues. The germline CDR1 and CDR2 sequences are LNHDA and SQIVND (reference sequence). The germline V and J ends were trimmed by 7 bases and 7 bases, with 16 bases remaining between them. CDR3 loop: CASTPETLGEKLFF. CDR3 DNA sequence: TGTGCCAGTACCCCCGAAACGTTGGGTGAAAAACTGTTTTTT.

The rearrangement joins TRBV6-6 to TRBJ1-5, with no clear D. V gave up 2 bases and J gave up 9 bases, with 14 bases separating them. The CDR3 totals 14 residues. The germline gives CDR1 MNHNY, CDR2 SVGAGI (reference sequence). DNA of the CDR3: TGTGCCAGCAGTTACATCTCTTCCGAGTGGCCCCAGCATTTT. This codes for CASSYISSEWPQHF.

The rearrangement links TRBV12-3 or TRBV12-4 to TRBJ1-4, with no clear D. Trimming took off 3 bases at V and 7 bases at J, with 6 bases between the two ends. CDR3 length: 12 amino acids. CDR3 sequence: CASSLKGEKLFF. The CDR3 DNA reads TGTGCCAGCAGTTTGAAAGGTGAAAAACTGTTTTTT.

The genes are TRBV6-2 or TRBV6-3 and TRBJ2-1; 11 nucleotides agree with TRBD2. Germline CDR1 is MNHEY and CDR2 is SVGEGT. This CDR3 has 16 residues. The V segment lost 4 bases and the J segment 8 bases; nucleotides outside the gene matches: 10. CDR3 in amino acids: CASSSGSGRARDEQFF. The CDR3 DNA is TGTGCCAGCAGTTCGGGTAGCGGGAGGGCCCGGGATGAGCAGTTCTTC.

V and J are TRBV15 and TRBJ2-7, with a tentative D call TRBD2 (6 bases). Trimming took off 1 base at V and 2 bases at J, with 12 bases between the two ends. The CDR3 is 15 amino acids. Germline CDR1 LNHNV, CDR2 YYDKDF (reference sequence). The CDR3 DNA is TGTGCCACCAGCAGAGCGGCGGGGCCTCCCTACGAGCAGTACTTC. It translates to CATSRAAGPPYEQYF.

The chain is built from TRBV7-9 and TRBJ2-2; D uncertain. The germline CDR1 and CDR2 sequences are SEHNR and FQNEAQ (reference sequence). The CDR3 is 14 amino acids. Trimming left V 3 bases short and J 0 bases short, with 5 bases between. The CDR3 region is CASSLQANTGELFF. In DNA form, the CDR3 reads TGTGCCAGCAGCTTGCAGGCGAACACCGGGGAGCTGTTTTTT.

On this clonotype itself: Germline is not matched at one junction end, which may reflect a read error. The CDR3 region is CACSLQGEKLFF. The CDR3 coding sequence is TGTGCCTGCAGTTTGCAGGGTGAAAAACTGTTTTTT. The chain uses TRBV12-3 or TRBV12-4 and TRBJ1-4; D may be TRBD1 (5 bases). The CDR3 length is 12 residues.